Presented here are 25 T cell receptor beta chains from one specimen sequenced in a study of blood T cell repertoires in COVID-19. Sequencing used immunoSEQ multiplex PCR; TCRdb keeps in-frame clones, though not all of them. Of about 230,000 clones listed, 84% were seen once; the top ten hold around 1.5%. Sequenced: peripheral blood. The origin of the receptors is a woman between 35 and 50 years old who had recovered from COVID-19.

The rearrangement links TRBV18 to TRBJ1-5; D is possibly TRBD1 (5 bases). CDR3 length equals 15 residues. The ends were cut back, 2 bases at V and 1 base at J, with 9 bases in the middle. Germline CDR1 and CDR2: KGHSH and LQKENI. The CDR3 sequence is CASSPVQGSNQPQHF. The CDR3 nucleotides read TGTGCCAGCTCACCAGTCCAGGGAAGCAATCAGCCCCAGCATTTT.

The chain has TRBV7-2 and TRBJ2-5, with D maybe TRBD1 (6 bases). CDR1 is SGHTA and CDR2 is FQGNSA in the germline V gene. The CDR3 contains 15 residues. The germline V and J ends were trimmed by 4 bases and 5 bases, with 17 bases remaining between them. CDR3 nucleotide sequence: TGTGCCAGCAGCTCGAGTCGCGACAGGTGGGAGACCCAGTACTTC. As protein: CASSSSRDRWETQYF.

The DNA of the CDR3 is TGTGCCAGCAGTTTGGCGGGGGGGCCGTTGAATGAGCAGTTCTTC. This codes for CASSLAGGPLNEQFF. This chain uses TRBV28 with TRBJ2-1, with 9 bases identical to TRBD2. Per germline, CDR1 MDHEN and CDR2 SYDVKM. CDR3 length: 15 residues. With V trimmed by 3 bases and J by 7 bases, 7 bases remained unmatched.

V and J are TRBV3-1 (or the pseudogene TRBV3-2) and TRBJ1-1, with D maybe TRBD1 (5 bases). The CDR3 length is 14 residues. Germline assignment: CDR1 LGHDT and CDR2 YNNKEL (reference sequence). V was shortened by 2 bases and J by 0 bases, with 7 bases between the two germline ends. CDR3 DNA: TGTGCCAGCAGCCAACAGGGATTGAACACTGAAGCTTTCTTT. As protein: CASSQQGLNTEAFF.

J is TRBJ2-1 and V is TRBV9; 15 positions match TRBD2. The CDR3 contains 19 residues. The germline CDR1 and CDR2 sequences are SGDLS and YYNGEE. V was pared by 4 bases and J by 0 bases, with 8 bases of the junction left unmatched. CDR3 bases: TGTGCCAGCAGCAGAACGGGACTAGCGGGGGGATTCTCCTACAATGAGCAGTTCTTC. Protein product: CASSRTGLAGGFSYNEQFF.

This rearrangement joins TRBV7-2 to TRBJ1-2; D may be TRBD1 (5 bases). The germline V gene encodes CDR1 SGHTA and CDR2 FQGNSA. Trimming took 5 bases from V and 4 from J, leaving 20 bases between them. The CDR3 is 16 amino acids. The CDR3 DNA reads TGTGCCAGCAGCCCAGCATCAGGGAAAGGTGCCTATGGCTACACCTTC. Protein sequence: CASSPASGKGAYGYTF.

The rearrangement joins TRBV5-6 to TRBJ2-1; 11 positions match TRBD2. Losses at the gene ends were 4 bases for V and 9 bases for J; bases not matched to a gene: 15. The CDR3 extends over 17 amino acids. Looked up from germline, CDR1 is SGHDT and CDR2 is YYEEEE. The CDR3 reads CASSPESGTSGFLEQFF. The DNA for the CDR3 is TGTGCCAGCAGCCCGGAATCCGGGACTAGCGGATTTCTTGAGCAGTTCTTC. Drawing the rest from reference TRBV5-6 and TRBJ2-1, the complete variable domain is DAGVTQSPTHLIKTRGQQVTLRCSPKSGHDTVSWYQQALGQGPQFIFQYYEEEERQRGNFPDRFSGHQFPNYSSELNVNALLLGDSALYLCASSPESGTSGFLEQFFGPGTRLTVL.

The chain joins TRBV11-2 to TRBJ2-3, with TRBD2 matching 10 bases. J gave up 2 bases and V 2 bases, and 1 base lay outside the gene matches. Germline lookup yields CDR1 SGHAT and CDR2 FQNNGV. This CDR3 has 15 residues. CDR3 in amino acids: CASSLSGGATDTQYF. For the CDR3, the DNA is TGTGCCAGCAGCTTAAGCGGGGGGGCCACAGATACGCAGTATTTT.

The CDR3 spells CASSLQRSSYNEQFF. CDR3 coding DNA: TGTGCCAGCAGCTTACAGCGTAGCTCCTACAATGAGCAGTTCTTC. The rearrangement uses TRBV11-3 and TRBJ2-1; no clear D. From germline, CDR1 is SGHNT and CDR2 YENEEA. The ends were cut back, 2 bases at V and 0 bases at J, with 8 bases in the middle. The CDR3 is 15 amino acids.

J is TRBJ1-1 and V is TRBV7-9; a weak D match, TRBD1 (6 bases). The CDR3 length is 14 residues. Germline-derived CDR1 and CDR2 are SEHNR and FQNEAQ (reference sequence). The V and J ends lost 8 bases and 1 base respectively, with 14 bases between them. CDR3 in amino acids: CASETTGTNTEAFF. The CDR3 DNA follows: TGTGCCAGCGAAACGACAGGAACGAACACTGAAGCTTTCTTT.

J is TRBJ2-5 and V is TRBV5-4; TRBD1 matches at 7 bases. The CDR3 spans 14 residues. The V and J ends lost 6 bases and 2 bases, in that order; junction bases with no gene match: 7. In germline, CDR1 is SGHNT, CDR2 YYREEE (reference sequence). The CDR3 DNA sequence: TGTGCCAGCACCATGGGACAGTTACAAGAGACCCAGTACTTC. As protein: CASTMGQLQETQYF.

This chain links TRBV5-1 with TRBJ2-1, with 7 bases that match TRBD2. V was pared by 1 base and J by 5 bases, with 3 bases of the junction left unmatched. This CDR3 contains 14 residues. Germline V gene sequence: CDR1 SGHRS, CDR2 YFSETQ. In nucleotides, the CDR3 is TGCGCCAGCAGCTTGACTAGCGCCAACAATGAGCAGTTCTTC. This codes for CASSLTSANNEQFF.

The chain carries TRBV5-3 and TRBJ2-2; D not certain. TRBV5-3 counts as an open reading frame of uncertain function. V lost 1 base and J 4 bases, leaving 17 bases between the germline ends. The CDR3 is made up of 17 amino acids. The CDR3 DNA is TGTGCCAGAAGCTTGAATGGCGGAAGTCAGAGCACCGGGGAGCTGTTTTTT. It is translated as CARSLNGGSQSTGELFF.

The chain's CDR3 is CASSFLEETFF. In nucleotides, the CDR3 is TGTGCCAGCAGTTTTTTGGAGGAGACTTTCTTT. This sequence joins TRBV12-3 or TRBV12-4 and TRBJ1-1, with no clear D. V was pared by 3 bases and J by 12 bases, with 11 bases between. The CDR3 is 11 residues long.

This clone was detected only once. The rearrangement uses TRBV29-1 and TRBJ1-5; 8 bases match TRBD1. Germline assignment: CDR1 SQVTM and CDR2 ANQGSEA. This CDR3 comprises 13 residues. V shed 6 bases and J 3 bases; nucleotides not matched to a gene: 4. In DNA form, the CDR3 reads TGCAGCGTGCGGACAGGGAACAATCAGCCCCAGCATTTT. The encoded protein is CSVRTGNNQPQHF.

The chain couples TRBV19 to TRBJ2-4; 9 bases align to TRBD1. Germline V gene lookup returns CDR1 LNHDA and CDR2 SQIVND (reference sequence). V gave up 6 bases and J gave up 8 bases; unmatched junction bases: 5. The CDR3 totals 13 residues. In nucleotides, the CDR3 is TGTGCCAGTAGGGACAGGGGAGAGGACATTCAGTACTTC. Translation: CASRDRGEDIQYF.

The V call is TRBV9, the J call TRBJ2-6, with D perhaps matching TRBD1 (6 bases). Trimming took 3 bases from V and 1 from J, leaving 14 bases between them. Germline values: CDR1 SGDLS, CDR2 YYNGEE. The length of the CDR3 is 17 residues. The CDR3 DNA sequence: TGTGCCAGCAGCGCAACAGGGCACTCGTCTGGGGCCAACGTCCTGACTTTC. This sequence encodes CASSATGHSSGANVLTF.

J is TRBJ1-1 and V is TRBV7-2, with 8 bases matching TRBD1. The CDR3 length is 15 residues. The ends lost 2 bases at V and 2 bases at J; junction bases unmatched: 4. Germline CDR1 and CDR2: SGHTA and FQGNSA. CDR3 DNA sequence: TGTGCCAGCAGCTTATTAGACAGGGGTAACACTGAAGCTTTCTTT. It is translated as CASSLLDRGNTEAFF.

The rearrangement uses TRBV10-3 and TRBJ2-3; a possible D gene is TRBD2 (5 bases). CDR3 size: 14 residues. V was cut by 8 bases and J by 6 bases, with 18 bases left in between. Per the germline V gene, CDR1 is ENHRY and CDR2 is SYGVKD. CDR3 coding DNA: TGTGCCATCTCAAGCCAAGCCGGGGTCGATACGCAGTATTTT. Translating gives CAISSQAGVDTQYF.

The CDR3 protein is CASSVAVGGTNEQFF. The CDR3 DNA sequence: TGTGCCAGCAGCGTAGCCGTTGGGGGCACGAATGAGCAGTTCTTC. The chain joins TRBV9 to TRBJ2-1; D perhaps matches TRBD1 (6 bases). The CDR3 runs 15 residues. Trimming stripped 0 bases from V and 7 bases from J, with 14 bases between. Germline values: CDR1 SGDLS, CDR2 YYNGEE.

Only one count was recorded for this clone. This chain links TRBV12-3 or TRBV12-4 with TRBJ1-1; D is undetermined. The CDR3 length is 11 residues. Trimming took off 2 bases at V and 7 bases at J, with 5 bases between the two ends. CDR3 protein: CASSLLFEAFF. The CDR3 DNA is TGTGCCAGCAGTTTATTATTTGAAGCTTTCTTT.

The count of this clone is one. The chain joins TRBV29-1 to TRBJ2-5, with D tentatively TRBD1 (6 bases). The CDR3 has 15 amino acids. Trimming shortened V by 4 bases and J by 7 bases, and 22 bases separated the two germline ends. Germline assignment: CDR1 SQVTM and CDR2 ANQGSEA. The CDR3 here is CSVGSSDPLGGTQYF. The CDR3 nucleotides read TGCAGCGTTGGAAGTTCGGATCCCCTAGGGGGGACCCAGTACTTC.

This clone was detected only once. This sequence joins TRBV5-1 and TRBJ1-6; 9 positions agree with TRBD1. CDR1 is SGHRS, CDR2 YFSETQ, per germline. J was trimmed by 6 bases and V by 0 bases; bases with no gene match: 10. The CDR3 loop spans 18 amino acids. CDR3 protein: CASSLDGTGLLVNSPLHF. CDR3 bases: TGCGCCAGCAGCTTGGACGGGACAGGGTTGTTGGTTAATTCACCCCTCCACTTT.

This chain connects TRBV6-5 to TRBJ2-3, with 11 bases identical to TRBD2. Germline assignment: CDR1 MNHEY and CDR2 SVGAGI. V was clipped by 2 bases and J by 2 bases; unmatched bases: 3. The CDR3 totals 16 residues. The CDR3: CASSYASGGYTDTQYF. CDR3 nucleotides: TGTGCCAGCAGTTACGCTAGCGGGGGGTACACAGATACGCAGTATTTT.

This chain links TRBV5-6 with TRBJ1-1, with a tentative D call TRBD1 (5 bases). Germline CDR1 reads SGHDT; CDR2 reads YYEEEE. This CDR3 comprises 13 residues. The germline V and J ends were trimmed by 7 bases and 2 bases, with 12 bases remaining between them. The CDR3 loop reads CASGRALNTEAFF. CDR3 in DNA: TGTGCCAGCGGCAGGGCGCTAAACACTGAAGCTTTCTTT.